One and the same sample provided the 23 T cell receptor beta chains below, sequenced in a study of T cell changes during pregnancy in multiple sclerosis. The table came from immunoSEQ multiplex PCR; TCRdb's copy has only in-frame clones and leaves some out. The table lists about 60,000 clones, about 91% of them singletons. Source: peripheral blood, taken in the first trimester of pregnancy. Source of these receptors: a female donor with multiple sclerosis, enrolled in a pregnancy study.

This rearrangement joins TRBV7-2 to TRBJ1-4, with TRBD1 matching over 7 bases. Germline V gives CDR1 SGHTA, CDR2 FQGNSA. This CDR3 is 15 amino acids long. Germline trimming cut 5 bases from V and 3 bases from J; bases unmatched to any gene: 6. CDR3 sequence: CASSLQTGPNEKLFF. CDR3 nucleotides: TGTGCCAGCAGCCTTCAGACAGGGCCTAATGAAAAACTGTTTTTT.

This chain links TRBV6-5 with TRBJ1-1; D gene unclear. CDR3 size: 13 residues. Trimming cost V 4 bases and J 4 bases, with 10 bases left between them. Germline-derived CDR1 and CDR2 are MNHEY and SVGAGI. In nucleotides, the CDR3 is TGTGCCAGCAGTTTATCAATGAGCACTGAAGCTTTCTTT. Translating gives CASSLSMSTEAFF.

J is TRBJ1-5 and V is TRBV4-3; D may be TRBD1 (5 bases). The CDR3 loop spans 13 amino acids. V was shortened by 4 bases and J by 6 bases, with 10 bases between the two germline ends. Germline CDR1 is LGHNA and CDR2 is YSLEER. The DNA for the CDR3 is TGCGCCAGCAGCCCCAGGGTCGGTCAGCCCCAGCATTTT. Amino acids: CASSPRVGQPQHF.

The chain combines TRBV4-3 with TRBJ1-6, with TRBD1 as a possible D gene (6 bases). V gave up 0 bases and J gave up 7 bases, with 10 bases separating them. The CDR3 has 15 amino acids. Germline-derived CDR1 and CDR2 are LGHNA and YSLEER. CDR3 in amino acids: CASSQDPRGNSPLHF. The CDR3 DNA follows: TGCGCCAGCAGCCAAGACCCTAGGGGGAATTCACCCCTCCACTTT.

This clone was seen more than once but under ten times. V and J are TRBV19 and TRBJ2-1; 10 bases align to TRBD2. Trimming cost V 6 bases and J 0 bases; bases outside gene matches: 14. The CDR3 has 19 amino acids. Germline lookup yields CDR1 LNHDA and CDR2 SQIVND (reference sequence). In DNA form, the CDR3 reads TGTGCCAGTAGGTCTGGGCTAGCGGGGGAACTGAGCTCCTACAATGAGCAGTTCTTC. It codes for CASRSGLAGELSSYNEQFF.

This clone was picked up a small number of times. The V and J genes are TRBV15 and TRBJ1-6; 9 bases are a match to TRBD1. The length of the CDR3 is 16 residues. In germline, CDR1 is LNHNV, CDR2 YYDKDF (reference sequence). J lost 8 bases, V lost 0 bases, and 5 bases had no gene match. CDR3 sequence reads: CATSRDPGQGYSPLHF. Here the CDR3 DNA reads TGTGCCACCAGCAGAGATCCGGGACAGGGATATTCACCCCTCCACTTT.

In this sample, this clone turned up once. V gene TRBV7-2 combines with J gene TRBJ2-7; 8 nucleotides match TRBD1. The V and J ends lost 5 bases and 5 bases, in that order; junction bases with no gene match: 2. Germline V gene sequence: CDR1 SGHTA, CDR2 FQGNSA. The CDR3 totals 12 residues. CDR3 in amino acids: CASSQDRDEQYF. The CDR3 nucleotides are TGTGCCAGCAGCCAGGACAGGGACGAGCAGTACTTC. Based on the CDR3 plus reference TRBV7-2 and TRBJ2-7, the full variable domain is GAGVSQSPSNKVTEKGKDVELRCDPISGHTALYWYRQSLGQGLEFLIYFQGNSAPDKSGLPSDRFSAERTGGSVSTLTIQRTQQEDSAVYLCASSQDRDEQYFGPGTRLTVT.

The V and J genes are TRBV5-6 and TRBJ2-7, with 8 bases fitting TRBD1. The CDR3 covers 14 residues. V lost 3 bases, J lost 5 bases, and 7 bases stayed unmatched. Germline V gives CDR1 SGHDT, CDR2 YYEEEE. CDR3 amino acids: CASSWGRGRNEQYF. The CDR3 region has the DNA TGTGCCAGCAGCTGGGGCAGGGGGCGGAACGAGCAGTACTTC. Supplemented by reference TRBV5-6 and TRBJ2-7, the full variable domain reads DAGVTQSPTHLIKTRGQQVTLRCSPKSGHDTVSWYQQALGQGPQFIFQYYEEEERQRGNFPDRFSGHQFPNYSSELNVNALLLGDSALYLCASSWGRGRNEQYFGPGTRLTVT.

The V gene is TRBV7-9, the J gene TRBJ2-7, with a possible D match to TRBD2 (6 bases). Germline lookup yields CDR1 SEHNR and CDR2 FQNEAQ (reference sequence). The CDR3 is 15 amino acids. V gave up 1 base and J gave up 0 bases, with 10 bases separating them. CDR3 sequence (DNA): TGTGCCAGCAGCTTAGTGGGACTGAGCTCCTACGAGCAGTACTTC. This sequence encodes CASSLVGLSSYEQYF.

V and J are TRBV30 and TRBJ1-4; TRBD1 is a possible D gene (6 bases). CDR1 is GTSNPN and CDR2 is SVGIG in the germline V gene (reference sequence). The CDR3 is made up of 14 amino acids. V was cut by 8 bases and J by 3 bases, with 16 bases left in between. CDR3 sequence: CAHQGGRANEKLFF. CDR3 sequence (DNA): TGTGCCCATCAAGGGGGTCGAGCTAATGAAAAACTGTTTTTT.

The chain has TRBV4-3 and TRBJ1-4; possible D gene TRBD1, 6 bases. Per the germline V gene, CDR1 is LGHNA and CDR2 is YSLEER. The CDR3 has 15 residues. V lost 5 bases and J lost 5, with 15 bases in between. The CDR3 here is CASSATGFGNEKLFF. The CDR3 nucleotides are TGCGCCAGCAGCGCCACAGGGTTCGGGAATGAAAAACTGTTTTTT.

This rearrangement joins TRBV7-9 to TRBJ1-5, with 9 bases identical to TRBD1. CDR1 and CDR2 from the germline V gene are SEHNR and FQNEAQ (reference sequence). With V trimmed by 3 bases and J by 7 bases, 4 bases remained unmatched. The CDR3 sequence is 14 residues long. CDR3 in DNA: TGTGCCAGCAGCTTGGGACAGGGCGAACAGCCCCAGCATTTT. Amino acids: CASSLGQGEQPQHF.

This chain connects TRBV7-9 to TRBJ2-3; a weak D match, TRBD2 (6 bases). CDR1 and CDR2 from the germline V gene are SEHNR and FQNEAQ (reference sequence). CDR3 length equals 15 residues. V gave up 1 base and J gave up 7 bases, with 15 bases separating them. The CDR3 region is CASSLVPTRSYTQYF. The DNA of the CDR3 is TGTGCCAGCAGCTTAGTCCCGACTAGGTCGTATACGCAGTATTTT.

This chain uses TRBV9 with TRBJ2-7; D perhaps matches TRBD1 (6 bases). The V and J ends lost 0 bases and 2 bases respectively, with 9 bases between them. The length of the CDR3 is 14 residues. CDR1 and CDR2 from the germline V gene are SGDLS and YYNGEE. As DNA, the CDR3 is TGTGCCAGCAGCGTAGAGGGGGAAACCTACGAGCAGTACTTC. It is translated as CASSVEGETYEQYF.

The J gene is TRBJ1-3, the V gene TRBV7-2, with TRBD1 matching 8 bases. The CDR3 is 16 residues long. V lost 1 base to trimming and J lost 4 bases; unmatched junction nucleotides: 6. The germline V gene encodes CDR1 SGHTA and CDR2 FQGNSA. This chain's CDR3 is CASSLGTGIVGNTIYF. The CDR3 DNA is TGTGCCAGCAGCTTAGGGACAGGGATAGTAGGAAACACCATATATTTT.

V usage is TRBV2 and J usage is TRBJ2-6; D perhaps matches TRBD1 (6 bases). The germline V and J ends were trimmed by 4 bases and 0 bases, with 10 bases remaining between them. Germline V gives CDR1 SNHLY, CDR2 FYNNEI. The CDR3 contains 16 residues. The CDR3 loop reads CASSARGFSGANVLTF. The CDR3 DNA reads as TGTGCCAGCAGTGCCAGGGGCTTCTCTGGGGCCAACGTCCTGACTTTC.

The chain couples TRBV2 to TRBJ2-3, with D perhaps TRBD1 (7 bases). CDR3 length: 16 amino acids. Germline-derived CDR1 and CDR2 are SNHLY and FYNNEI. V was cut by 6 bases and J by 1 base, with 17 bases left in between. CDR3 nucleotides: TGTGCCAGCAGAGAGGGGCGGGACAGACGCACAGATACGCAGTATTTT. It yields the protein CASREGRDRRTDTQYF. The full variable domain, its missing parts supplied by reference TRBV2 and TRBJ2-3, is EPEVTQTPSHQVTQMGQEVILRCVPISNHLYFYWYRQILGQKVEFLVSFYNNEISEKSEIFDDQFSVERPDGSNFTLKIRSTKLEDSAMYFCASREGRDRRTDTQYFGPGTRLTVL.

V and J are TRBV18 and TRBJ1-2, with TRBD1 matching 7 bases. Unmatched junction bases numbered 8, after V lost 3 bases and J lost 10 bases. This CDR3 has 13 amino acids. CDR1 is KGHSH, CDR2 LQKENI, per germline. The CDR3 coding sequence is TGTGCCAGCTCACCCTCCCGGGACAGAGACTACACCTTC. As protein: CASSPSRDRDYTF.

CDR3 region: CATSRATGGAFNEQFF. The CDR3 nucleotides read TGTGCCACCAGCAGAGCCACAGGGGGCGCTTTCAATGAGCAGTTCTTC. The V gene is TRBV15, the J gene TRBJ2-1, with 9 bases fitting TRBD1. With 1 base clipped from V and 6 bases from J, the junction kept 7 bases outside the gene matches. Looked up from germline, CDR1 is LNHNV and CDR2 is YYDKDF (reference sequence). CDR3 length: 16 amino acids.

The V call is TRBV4-1, the J call TRBJ1-2, with 9 nucleotides matching TRBD1. Looked up from germline, CDR1 is MGHRA and CDR2 is YSYEKL. This CDR3 region has 15 residues. Trimming cost V 1 base and J 4 bases; bases outside gene matches: 4. For the CDR3, the DNA is TGCGCCAGCAGCCAAGCCCCGGGACAGGGCTATGGCTACACCTTC. This translates into CASSQAPGQGYGYTF.

The genes are TRBV5-4 and TRBJ2-1, with 9 bases identical to TRBD2. The J segment lost 4 bases and the V segment lost 1 base, leaving 3 bases of the junction unmatched. This CDR3 is built from 15 residues. Germline assignment: CDR1 SGHNT and CDR2 YYREEE (reference sequence). The CDR3 loop is CASSLRLADYNEQFF. The DNA of the CDR3 is TGTGCCAGCAGCTTGAGACTAGCGGATTACAATGAGCAGTTCTTC.

To note about this clone: The junction departs from the called germline gene at one end, perhaps through a read error. This chain uses TRBV7-7 with TRBJ2-3; D not certain. The CDR3 runs 13 residues. Germline V gene sequence: CDR1 SSHAT, CDR2 FNYEAQ (reference sequence). The CDR3 sequence is CASSLVHTDTQYF. The CDR3 bases are TGTGCTAGCAGCTTAGTCCACACAGATACGCAGTATTTT.

The chain carries TRBV20-1 and TRBJ2-3; D unclear. This CDR3 has 11 residues. V lost 4 bases and J lost 3, with 5 bases in between. Germline V lookup: CDR1 DFQATT, CDR2 SNEGSKA (reference sequence). The CDR3, as DNA: TGCAGTGCTACCCAAACAGATACGCAGTATTTT. Translation gives CSATQTDTQYF.